The clone carrying this T cell receptor beta chain was detected ten times or more. Its cognate antigen is unknown. The CDR3 goes on 3 residues after the read ends, and that part is filled in from the germline J gene. This sample was included in a study of T cell clonality in common variable immunodeficiency. Study observations and caveats: Links between repertoire features and CVID complications were heterogeneity-limited. Compared with controls, CVID subjects had fewer shared TCRbeta clones. CVID subjects showed higher TCRbeta clonality than healthy controls.

Each donor provided about 4.5 to 9 ml of heparinized whole blood. This CDR3 region has 16 residues. V was pared by 1 base and J by 8 bases, with 18 bases between. The germline CDR1 and CDR2 sequences are LGHNA and YNFKEQ. This table comes from immunoSEQ multiplex PCR, and its TCRdb copy is limited to in-frame clones, with some not included. Altogether 51,000 or so clones were found in the sample, and no singletons occur. The receptor was derived from a person aged 18 to 75 in good health. Sequenced sample: peripheral blood mononuclear cells. The genes are TRBV4-2 and TRBJ2-1; D is perhaps TRBD1 (5 bases). The CDR3 loop is CASSQGEGNRHHEQFF. CDR3 DNA, as far as it was read: TGTGCCAGCAGCCAAGGGGAAGGCAACAGGCACCATGAG.